These T cell receptor beta chains were read from a single sample in a study of blood T cell repertoires in COVID-19. Sequenced by immunoSEQ multiplex PCR; TCRdb stores in-frame clones only, minus some. This table has 250,000 to 400,000 clones, roughly 90% appearing once. Sequencing was done on a sample of peripheral blood. These receptors all stem from a woman aged 30 to 39 with COVID-19, enrolled during active disease. Each CDR3 is given with its conserved first and last residue. A D gene is named only where the DNA matches it firmly. Only part of the rows carry a size: once, few, many, or a class if the clone is expanded.

J gene | clone size | D gene | V gene | CDR3 protein | CDR3 DNA
TRBJ1-4 | . | . | TRBV29-1 | CSVGGGTSEKLFF | TGCAGCGTTGGGGGAGGCACAAGTGAGAAACTGTTTTTT
TRBJ1-1 | . | . | TRBV10-3 | CAISESGQGSAPAFF | TGTGCCATCAGTGAGTCGGGACAAGGGTCTGCGCCGGCTTTCTTT
TRBJ1-1 | . | . | TRBV5-1 | CASSLVSGPNTEAFF | TGCGCCAGCAGCTTGGTCTCAGGGCCGAACACTGAAGCTTTCTTT
TRBJ1-2 | . | TRBD1 | TRBV2 | CASSEGTGTGTGYTF | TGTGCCAGCAGTGAAGGCACCGGGACAGGGACCGGCTACACCTTC
TRBJ1-5 | . | TRBD1 | TRBV6-5 | CASGSGGEVEKPQHF | TGTGCCAGCGGTTCAGGGGGCGAGGTAGAGAAGCCCCAGCATTTT
TRBJ1-2 | . | TRBD1 | TRBV5-1 | CASSLVSGQGGAQTF | TGCGCCAGCAGCTTGGTTTCGGGACAGGGAGGGGCTCAAACCTTC
TRBJ2-1 | . | . | TRBV12-3/TRBV12-4 | CASSLRGNEQFF | TGTGCCAGCAGTTTACGGGGTAATGAGCAGTTCTTC
TRBJ2-1 | . | TRBD1 | TRBV5-8 | CASSSGQGARADGFF | TGTGCCAGCAGCTCCGGACAGGGGGCTAGGGCAGATGGGTTCTTC
TRBJ2-3 | . | . | TRBV27 | CASSFLPRTGTQYF | TGTGCCAGCAGTTTCTTACCCCGCACAGGGACGCAGTATTTT
TRBJ2-6 | . | TRBD1 | TRBV23-1 | CASSQPQGADYSGANVLTF | TGCGCCAGCAGTCAACCTCAGGGGGCTGACTACTCTGGGGCCAACGTCCTGACTTTC
TRBJ1-2 | . | . | TRBV28 | CASSPGGRHGYTF | TGTGCCAGCAGCCCCGGGGGGCGCCATGGCTACACCTTC
TRBJ1-5 | . | TRBD1 | TRBV2 | CASRPDRGIWNQPQHF | TGTGCCAGCAGGCCAGACAGGGGGATTTGGAATCAGCCCCAGCATTTT
TRBJ2-5 | . | . | TRBV6-5 | CASSYVAAGNQETQYF | TGTGCCAGCAGTTACGTCGCGGCGGGAAACCAAGAGACCCAGTACTTC
TRBJ2-7 | . | TRBD2 | TRBV7-2 | CASSLALAGGGEQYF | TGTGCCAGCAGCTTAGCACTAGCGGGAGGGGGCGAGCAGTACTTC
TRBJ1-1 | . | . | TRBV9 | CASSAISGVPTEAFF | TGTGCCAGCAGCGCGATCTCAGGGGTGCCCACTGAAGCTTTCTTT
TRBJ2-7 | . | . | TRBV2 | CASQKEEGPYEQYF | TGTGCCAGCCAAAAGGAGGAGGGCCCCTACGAGCAGTACTTC
TRBJ2-7 | . | TRBD2 | TRBV9 | CASSAGLAEYYEQYF | TGTGCCAGCAGCGCGGGACTAGCGGAATACTACGAGCAGTACTTC
TRBJ1-6 | many | . | TRBV19 | CASSIGQGAGDSPLHF | TGTGCCAGTAGTATCGGTCAAGGGGCTGGGGATTCACCCCTCCACTTT
TRBJ2-1 | . | TRBD1 | TRBV19 | CASSGTGDNEQFF | TGTGCCAGTAGCGGGACAGGAGACAATGAGCAGTTCTTC
TRBJ2-2 | . | TRBD2 | TRBV5-4 | CASSPTGTTNTGELFF | TGTGCCAGCAGCCCCACCGGGACTACGAACACCGGGGAGCTGTTTTTT
TRBJ2-1 | . | TRBD2 | TRBV15 | CATSNSGRAYNEQFF | TGTGCCACCAGTAATAGCGGGAGGGCCTACAATGAGCAGTTCTTC
TRBJ2-1 | . | TRBD1 | TRBV19 | CASSIGDRGYNEQFF | TGTGCCAGTAGTATTGGGGACAGGGGTTACAATGAGCAGTTCTTC
TRBJ1-1 | once | . | TRBV5-5 | CASSLVWGVEAFF | TGTGCCAGCAGCTTGGTGTGGGGGGTTGAAGCTTTCTTT
TRBJ2-3 | . | . | TRBV6-5 | CASSALERGTDTQYF | TGTGCCAGCAGCGCCTTAGAGCGGGGCACAGATACGCAGTATTTT
TRBJ2-7 | . | . | TRBV19 | CASSTQGHFSYEQYF | TGTGCCAGTAGTACCCAAGGACACTTCTCCTACGAGCAGTACTTC
TRBJ1-4 | . | . | TRBV29-1 | CSVDWGDEKLFF | TGCAGCGTTGACTGGGGGGACGAAAAACTGTTTTTT
TRBJ1-1 | . | TRBD1 | TRBV2 | CAAFGQEPTEAFF | TGTGCCGCCTTTGGACAGGAGCCCACTGAAGCTTTCTTT
TRBJ2-2 | . | . | TRBV6-5 | CASSYSRVRGTLFF | TGTGCCAGCAGTTACTCCCGAGTCAGGGGAACACTGTTTTTT
TRBJ1-1 | . | . | TRBV19 | CASSLGRTEAFF | TGTGCCTCTTCATTGGGGCGAACTGAAGCTTTCTTT